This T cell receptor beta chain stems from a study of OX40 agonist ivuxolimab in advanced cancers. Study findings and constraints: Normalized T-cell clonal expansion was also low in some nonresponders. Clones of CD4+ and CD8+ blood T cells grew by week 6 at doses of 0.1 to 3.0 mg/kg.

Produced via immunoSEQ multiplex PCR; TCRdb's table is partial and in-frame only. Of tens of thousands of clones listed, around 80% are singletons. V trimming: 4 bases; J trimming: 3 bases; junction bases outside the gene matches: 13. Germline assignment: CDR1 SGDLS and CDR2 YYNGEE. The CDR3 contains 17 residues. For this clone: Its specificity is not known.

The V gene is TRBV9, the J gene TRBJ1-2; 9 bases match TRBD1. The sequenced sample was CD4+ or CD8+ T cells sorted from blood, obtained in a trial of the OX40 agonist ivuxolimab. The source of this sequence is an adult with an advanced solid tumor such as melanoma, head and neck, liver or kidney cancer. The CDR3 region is CASSLRGTGRNYYGYTF. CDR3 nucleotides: TGTGCCAGCAGCCTTCGAGGGACAGGGCGGAACTACTATGGCTACACCTTC.